One and the same sample provided the 25 T cell receptor beta chains below, sequenced in a study of T cells after posttransplantation cyclophosphamide. Sequencing used immunoSEQ multiplex PCR; TCRdb keeps in-frame clones, though not all of them. The sample includes some 43,000 clones, none of them occurring once. Sequences were obtained from PBMCs. All receptors come from a man aged 35-49 years in good health, CMV-negative, and a related stem cell transplant donor.

This clone was seen ten or more times. The chain joins TRBV6-1 to TRBJ1-4, with TRBD1 matching over 8 bases. In germline, CDR1 is MNHNS, CDR2 SASEGT. The CDR3 runs 13 residues. Trimming cost V 4 bases and J 7 bases; bases outside gene matches: 2. The chain's CDR3 is CASSADRVEKLFF. In DNA, the CDR3 is TGTGCCAGCAGTGCGGACAGGGTTGAAAAACTGTTTTTT.

This clone was seen a handful of times. One end of the junction varies from germline; a read error may be responsible. The chain combines TRBV14 with TRBJ2-7; 10 bases line up with TRBD2. CDR1 and CDR2 (germline): SGHDN, FVKESK. The CDR3 extends over 13 amino acids. CDR3 sequence reads: CASSQSSGTSVFF. CDR3 in DNA: TGTGCCAGCAGCCAGTCCTCCGGGACTAGCGTTTTCTTC.

This clone has a count of ten or more. The chain uses TRBV7-2 and TRBJ2-5, with D possibly being TRBD2 (5 bases). The ends were cut back, 5 bases at V and 1 base at J, with 14 bases in the middle. Germline V gene lookup returns CDR1 SGHTA and CDR2 FQGNSA. CDR3 length: 15 residues. CDR3 sequence (DNA): TGTGCCAGCAGCATCGCCCCGGGATCCCAAGAGACCCAGTACTTC. This encodes CASSIAPGSQETQYF.

This clone was recorded at least ten times. The gene calls are TRBV29-1 and TRBJ2-3, with unresolved D. Looked up from germline, CDR1 is SQVTM and CDR2 is ANQGSEA. CDR3 length: 10 residues. V lost 7 bases and J 2 bases, leaving 4 bases between the germline ends. The CDR3 DNA is TGCAGCGCTAACACAGATACGCAGTATTTT. As protein: CSANTDTQYF.

This clone has at least ten counts. V is TRBV7-3 and J is TRBJ2-1; 14 bases align to TRBD2. Trimming removed 4 bases from V and 9 bases from J; junction bases left unmatched: 14. CDR1 and CDR2 from the germline V gene are SGHTA and FQGTGA. The CDR3 totals 18 residues. In nucleotides, the CDR3 is TGTGCCAGCAGCTCGAAGCCCCGACTAGCGGGAGGGCTGGGTGAGCAGTTCTTC. Protein: CASSSKPRLAGGLGEQFF.

This clone came up many times. V gene TRBV9 combines with J gene TRBJ1-1; 8 nucleotides line up with TRBD1. This CDR3 is built from 14 residues. Unmatched junction bases numbered 2, after V lost 3 bases and J lost 1 base. CDR1 is SGDLS, CDR2 YYNGEE, per germline. The CDR3 region has the DNA TGTGCCAGCAGCGGGACAGGGCAGAACACTGAAGCTTTCTTT. Encoded protein: CASSGTGQNTEAFF.

This clone showed up many times. V usage is TRBV9 and J usage is TRBJ2-1, with 9 bases aligning to TRBD2. The CDR3 runs to 16 residues. The germline gives CDR1 SGDLS, CDR2 YYNGEE. The junction had 6 bases not matched to a gene; V was cut back by 4 bases and J by 1 base. CDR3 region: CASSRYLAGSYNEQFF. For the CDR3, the DNA is TGTGCCAGCAGCAGATACCTAGCGGGGTCCTACAATGAGCAGTTCTTC.

This clone was seen repeatedly, ten times or more. The chain is built from TRBV28 and TRBJ2-3; perhaps TRBD1 as D (6 bases). Trimming stripped 7 bases from V and 4 bases from J, with 18 bases between. The germline V gene has CDR1 MDHEN and CDR2 SYDVKM. This CDR3 comprises 15 residues. The CDR3 DNA sequence: TGTGCCAGCACCCTACAGGGAAGGTCTGCAGATACGCAGTATTTT. Amino acids: CASTLQGRSADTQYF.

This clone was seen ten or more times. The J gene is TRBJ1-3, the V gene TRBV28; unclear D gene. Trimming cost V 6 bases and J 2 bases, with 20 bases left between them. This CDR3 comprises 17 residues. The germline V gene has CDR1 MDHEN and CDR2 SYDVKM. The CDR3 is CASSPYKIVRAGNTIYF. CDR3 bases: TGTGCCAGCAGCCCATATAAAATTGTGCGGGCTGGAAACACCATATATTTT.

This clone showed up just a few times. A junction boundary mismatches the germline segment, possibly from a read error. The chain recombines TRBV27 with TRBJ2-6, with 7 bases lining up with TRBD1. Germline V lookup: CDR1 MNHEY, CDR2 SMNVEV (reference sequence). The CDR3 totals 17 residues. This chain's CDR3 is CARSSRGLGSGANVLTF. CDR3 nucleotide sequence: TGTGCCCGCAGTTCTAGGGGGCTAGGTTCTGGGGCCAACGTCCTGACTTTC.

The V and J genes are TRBV2 and TRBJ2-5; 7 nucleotides agree with TRBD2. The ends lost 4 bases at V and 1 base at J; junction bases unmatched: 12. Germline V gene lookup returns CDR1 SNHLY and CDR2 FYNNEI. The CDR3 extends over 17 amino acids. The CDR3 is CASSVFPLAPGQETQYF. The CDR3 nucleotides are TGTGCCAGCAGTGTGTTCCCACTAGCGCCAGGCCAAGAGACCCAGTACTTC.

This clone has ten or more counts. The chain couples TRBV19 to TRBJ2-3, with 13 bases aligning to TRBD2. CDR1 LNHDA and CDR2 SQIVND come from the germline V gene (reference sequence). V lost 3 bases to trimming and J lost 3 bases; unmatched junction nucleotides: 12. The CDR3 contains 19 residues. Here the CDR3 reads CASSISGGRTSGRTDTQYF. As DNA, the CDR3 is TGTGCCAGTAGTATTTCGGGGGGTAGGACTAGCGGGAGAACAGATACGCAGTATTTT.

This clone was seen ten or more times. The rearrangement joins TRBV4-3 to TRBJ2-7; D may be TRBD1 (5 bases). CDR1 and CDR2 (germline): LGHNA, YSLEER. This CDR3 region has 14 residues. V was trimmed by 0 bases and J by 2 bases, leaving 8 bases between them. The CDR3 DNA reads TGCGCCAGCAGCCAAGATGAAGGGGCCTACGAGCAGTACTTC. Its protein product is CASSQDEGAYEQYF.

The sample holds many counts of this clone. The gene calls are TRBV30 and TRBJ2-3, with a possible D match to TRBD1 (5 bases). The CDR3 loop spans 17 amino acids. Deletions cut 3 bases from V and 0 bases from J, with 19 bases between. Germline CDR1 is GTSNPN and CDR2 is SVGIG (reference sequence). The CDR3 coding sequence is TGTGCCTGGAGACCCTCCCCAGGACACACTAGCACAGATACGCAGTATTTT. Protein: CAWRPSPGHTSTDTQYF.

This clone was seen repeatedly, ten times or more. The V and J genes are TRBV27 and TRBJ1-3; TRBD1 matches 10 bases. This CDR3 comprises 16 residues. Trimming took 4 bases from V and 2 from J; bases not matched to a gene: 5. Germline lookup yields CDR1 MNHEY and CDR2 SMNVEV (reference sequence). CDR3 loop: CASSSTGTGAGNTIYF. For the CDR3, the DNA is TGTGCCAGCAGTTCAACCGGGACAGGGGCTGGAAACACCATATATTTT.

This clone was recorded at least ten times. The rearrangement joins TRBV28 to TRBJ2-7; 12 positions match TRBD1. Looked up from germline, CDR1 is MDHEN and CDR2 is SYDVKM. The CDR3 extends over 15 amino acids. J was trimmed by 2 bases and V by 5 bases; bases with no gene match: 4. The CDR3 DNA reads TGTGCCAGCAGTCTCGGGACAGGGGGCCCCTACGAGCAGTACTTC. It translates to CASSLGTGGPYEQYF.

The table lists this clone with many counts. The chain recombines TRBV9 with TRBJ2-1; 8 positions agree with TRBD1. The V gene end was trimmed by 4 bases and the J gene end by 12 bases; junction bases not matched to a gene: 12. Germline values: CDR1 SGDLS, CDR2 YYNGEE. The CDR3 spans 14 residues. The CDR3 sequence: CASSPRGDTGGQFF. The CDR3 nucleotides read TGTGCCAGCAGCCCAAGAGGGGACACAGGGGGGCAGTTCTTC.

This clone was recorded many times. The chain uses TRBV28 and TRBJ2-1, with 10 bases lining up with TRBD2. V shed 6 bases and J 8 bases; nucleotides not matched to a gene: 10. CDR3 length: 15 amino acids. The germline CDR1 and CDR2 sequences are MDHEN and SYDVKM. Here the CDR3 reads CASRHTSGTWDEQFF. CDR3 nucleotide sequence: TGTGCCAGCAGGCACACTAGCGGGACGTGGGATGAGCAGTTCTTC.

This clone was detected ten times or more. The chain has TRBV28 and TRBJ2-7; unclear D gene. CDR1 and CDR2 (germline): MDHEN, SYDVKM. Trimming left V 4 bases short and J 3 bases short, with 4 bases between. The CDR3 runs to 11 residues. The CDR3 nucleotides read TGTGCCAGCAGTTCCTACTACGAGCAGTACTTC. Translated, it gives CASSSYYEQYF.

This clone was observed many times. The gene calls are TRBV6-4 and TRBJ2-2, with D tentatively TRBD2 (5 bases). The length of the CDR3 is 16 residues. CDR1 and CDR2 (germline): MRHNA, SNTAGT. The V end was cut by 2 bases, the J end by 1 base, with 11 bases between. The CDR3 sequence is CASSDISGENTGELFF. As DNA, the CDR3 is TGTGCCAGCAGTGACATTTCCGGGGAGAACACCGGGGAGCTGTTTTTT.

This clone was picked up many times. The V gene is TRBV7-8, the J gene TRBJ1-2; 7 nucleotides align to TRBD1. The V segment lost 1 base and the J segment 5 bases; nucleotides outside the gene matches: 4. The CDR3 extends over 14 amino acids. The germline CDR1 and CDR2 sequences are SGHVS and FQNEAQ. The CDR3 loop reads CASSLGGGGYGYTF. The CDR3, as DNA: TGTGCCAGCAGCTTAGGAGGGGGCGGGTATGGCTACACCTTC.

This clone showed up many times. This chain joins TRBV14 and TRBJ1-3, with D hard to call. Trimming took off 0 bases at V and 0 bases at J, with 3 bases between the two ends. From germline, CDR1 is SGHDN and CDR2 FVKESK. This CDR3 is built from 14 residues. The CDR3 sequence is CASSQDNSGNTIYF. In DNA, the CDR3 is TGTGCCAGCAGCCAAGACAACTCTGGAAACACCATATATTTT.

This clone showed up many times. J is TRBJ1-1 and V is TRBV5-1; no firm D call. This CDR3 has 13 residues. Trimming took off 3 bases at V and 3 bases at J, with 9 bases between the two ends. CDR1 is SGHRS and CDR2 is YFSETQ in the germline V gene. The CDR3 loop reads CASSSTGDTEAFF. CDR3 sequence (DNA): TGCGCCAGCAGCTCCACCGGGGACACTGAAGCTTTCTTT.

This clone was recorded at least ten times. The rearrangement links TRBV7-3 to TRBJ1-1; D may be TRBD1 (6 bases). Germline V gene data show CDR1 as SGHTA and CDR2 as FQGTGA. The CDR3 loop spans 15 amino acids. The V end was cut by 2 bases, the J end by 1 base, with 11 bases between. The CDR3, as DNA: TGTGCCAGCAGCTTAGATCCGACAGGGAACACTGAAGCTTTCTTT. This sequence encodes CASSLDPTGNTEAFF.

The sample holds many counts of this clone. The genes are TRBV6-4 and TRBJ2-1, with no clear D. The germline V and J ends were trimmed by 4 bases and 0 bases, with 10 bases remaining between them. This CDR3 region has 15 residues. Germline assignment: CDR1 MRHNA and CDR2 SNTAGT. The CDR3 DNA sequence: TGTGCCAGCAGTGCCTATCCTAGCTCCTACAATGAGCAGTTCTTC. Translated: CASSAYPSSYNEQFF.